Following are 16 T cell receptor beta chains from one sample sequenced in a study of T-cell reconstitution after alpha-beta-depleted transplantation in children. For TCRbeta, the library was prepared with unique molecular identifiers. One entry per CDR3 protein results from TCRdb running MiXCR on the PCR reads. The sample has around 180,000 distinct CDR3 sequences, more than 9.5% seen once. The sequences come from PBMCs, collected before TCRalphabeta/CD19-depleted stem cell transplant. Receptors were obtained from a boy younger than 10 with acute myeloid leukemia, due to receive a stem cell transplant.

At least ten counts were recorded for this clonotype. The rearrangement uses TRBV5-6 and TRBJ1-6; unclear D gene. The germline V gene encodes CDR1 SGHDT and CDR2 YYEEEE. This CDR3 has 14 amino acids. V was trimmed by 0 bases and J by 6 bases, leaving 7 bases between them. The CDR3 is CASSLGGFNSPLHF. The CDR3 DNA sequence: TGTGCCAGCAGCTTGGGGGGATTTAATTCACCCCTCCACTTT.

The V gene is TRBV7-9, the J gene TRBJ1-1, with D unclear. From germline, CDR1 is SEHNR and CDR2 FQNEAQ (reference sequence). The CDR3 extends over 14 amino acids. V lost 0 bases and J lost 5, with 10 bases in between. Written as DNA, the CDR3 is TGTGCCAGCAGCTTAGCAGGGATAGGGACTGAAGCTTTCTTT. It is translated as CASSLAGIGTEAFF.

The table lists this clonotype with a few counts. Its ends do not fully match the called genes, so a read error is possible. The J gene is TRBJ2-7, the V gene TRBV20-1, with a possible D match to TRBD1 (6 bases). Germline CDR1 reads DFQATT; CDR2 reads SNEGSKA (reference sequence). The CDR3 runs 17 residues. The CDR3 is CCAREGRPLTGSYEQYF. In DNA form, the CDR3 reads TGCTGTGCTAGAGAAGGGCGGCCTCTGACAGGCTCCTACGAGCAGTACTTC.

This clonotype was seen many times. The V gene is TRBV6-5, the J gene TRBJ2-3, with 8 bases matching TRBD1. Germline V CDR1 and CDR2: MNHEY, SVGAGI. This CDR3 contains 15 residues. Trimming removed 0 bases from V and 6 bases from J; junction bases left unmatched: 5. CDR3 amino acids: CASSYSQGAQDTQYF. DNA of the CDR3: TGTGCCAGCAGTTACTCCCAGGGGGCGCAGGATACGCAGTATTTT.

This clonotype was seen more than once but under ten times. One junction end disagrees with the germline gene, perhaps due to a read error. The J gene is TRBJ2-5, the V gene TRBV20-1; the D gene is possibly TRBD1 (8 bases). Germline CDR1 DFQATT, CDR2 SNEGSKA (reference sequence). This CDR3 contains 17 residues. Written as DNA, the CDR3 is TGCTGTGCTAGAGGGGGGGCAGGGGGCGGACCCCGAGAGACCCAGTACTTC. Translated, it gives CCARGGAGGGPRETQYF.

This clonotype occurred many times. The chain has TRBV3-2 and TRBJ2-1; the DNA was not compared with TRBD2, the D call given in the table. TRBV3-2 is a pseudogene segment. The CDR3 consists of 15 residues. CDR3 DNA: TGTGCCAGCAGCCAAGCCCGGACTAGCTACAATGAGCAGTTCTTC. This codes for CASSQARTSYNEQFF.

This clonotype came up many times. Mismatch with germline at one junction end may stem from a read error. This chain connects TRBV5-6 to TRBJ1-4; D is perhaps TRBD1 (5 bases). The V gene's germline CDR1 is SGHDT and CDR2 YYEEEE. The CDR3 totals 14 residues. The CDR3 region has the DNA TGTGCCAGCAGCCCGGGACCGAATAATGAAAAGCTGTTTTTT. The encoded protein is CASSPGPNNEKLFF. The full variable domain, in which reference TRBV5-6 and TRBJ1-4 provide the parts outside the CDR3, is DAGVTQSPTHLIKTRGQQVTLRCSPKSGHDTVSWYQQALGQGPQFIFQYYEEEERQRGNFPDRFSGHQFPNYSSELNVNALLLGDSALYLCASSPGPNNEKLFFGSGTQLSVL.

This clonotype was found many times. V is TRBV11-3 and J is TRBJ2-6; 11 bases line up with TRBD1. V was clipped by 1 base and J by 1 base; unmatched bases: 3. The CDR3 has 18 residues. From germline, CDR1 is SGHNT and CDR2 YENEEA. The CDR3 loop reads CASSLGTGGASGANVLTF. The CDR3 coding sequence is TGTGCCAGCAGCTTAGGGACAGGGGGCGCGTCTGGGGCCAACGTCCTGACTTTC.

This clonotype was detected ten times or more. J is TRBJ2-6 and V is TRBV20-1; tentatively, D is TRBD2 (6 bases). This CDR3 is 14 amino acids long. V was shortened by 6 bases and J by 0 bases, with 9 bases between the two germline ends. Germline V gene lookup returns CDR1 DFQATT and CDR2 SNEGSKA (reference sequence). The CDR3 loop reads CSALRDSGANVLTF. CDR3 sequence (DNA): TGCAGTGCCCTGCGGGACTCTGGGGCCAACGTCCTGACTTTC.

This clonotype came up many times. The genes are TRBV4-1 and TRBJ2-5; either TRBD1 or TRBD2 may fit D (5 bases each). The length of the CDR3 is 17 residues. Trimming took off 4 bases at V and 5 bases at J, with 23 bases between the two ends. Germline CDR1 MGHRA, CDR2 YSYEKL. CDR3 in DNA: TGCGCCAGCAGCCTAAGGCAGGGAGAAAACTTAGGGGAGACCCAGTACTTC. This codes for CASSLRQGENLGETQYF.

This clonotype was seen just once. Possible read error: a much larger clone is one base away. The final CDR3 position lacks the conserved phenylalanine or tryptophan, pointing to a likely read error. The rearrangement links TRBV20-1 to TRBJ2-5; 7 nucleotides line up with TRBD2. The CDR3 is made up of 12 amino acids. In germline, CDR1 is DFQATT, CDR2 SNEGSKA (reference sequence). With 5 bases clipped from V and 0 bases from J, the junction kept 0 bases outside the gene matches. The CDR3 protein is CSAGGDQETQYL. CDR3 coding DNA: TGCAGTGCTGGGGGGGACCAAGAGACCCAGTACCTC.

There are many counts of this clonotype. The rearrangement joins TRBV7-2 to TRBJ1-6; tentatively, D is TRBD1 (5 bases). Per the germline V gene, CDR1 is SGHTA and CDR2 is FQGNSA. CDR3 size: 15 residues. The V gene lost 0 bases and the J gene lost 2 bases, with 5 bases spanning the gap. The CDR3 loop reads CASSLAGAYNSPLHF. CDR3 in DNA: TGTGCCAGCAGCTTAGCGGGGGCCTATAATTCACCCCTCCACTTT.

Concerning this clonotype: Germline is not matched at one junction end, which may reflect a read error. The chain carries TRBV19 and TRBJ1-2; possibly TRBD1 for D (6 bases). The CDR3 is 13 amino acids. The germline V gene encodes CDR1 LNHDA and CDR2 SQIVND (reference sequence). CDR3 sequence reads: CASSYGGNYGSTF. The CDR3 bases are TGTGCCAGTAGTTACGGGGGCAACTATGGCTCCACCTTC. The full variable domain, with the rest looked up from reference TRBV19 and TRBJ1-2, is DGGITQSPKYLFRKEGQNVTLSCEQNLNHDAMYWYRQDPGQGLRLIYYSQIVNDFQKGDIAEGYSVSREKKESFPLTVTSAQKNPTAFYLCASSYGGNYGSTFGSGTRLTVV.

This clonotype was counted at least ten times. V and J are TRBV9 and TRBJ1-1, with D unresolved. CDR3 size: 13 residues. The V end lost 1 base, the J end lost 5 bases, and 9 bases lay between the germline ends. CDR1 is SGDLS and CDR2 is YYNGEE in the germline V gene. The CDR3 nucleotides read TGTGCCAGCAGCGTATCTGGGAGGACTGAAGCTTTCTTT. It encodes CASSVSGRTEAFF.

This clonotype was detected ten times or more. The chain employs TRBV9 and TRBJ2-2; 8 bases line up with TRBD1. Germline V gene sequence: CDR1 SGDLS, CDR2 YYNGEE. CDR3 length: 15 amino acids. The V segment lost 3 bases and the J segment 5 bases; nucleotides outside the gene matches: 6. As DNA, the CDR3 is TGTGCCAGCAGCGCCGCAGGGGGCGCAACCGGGGAGCTGTTTTTT. This sequence encodes CASSAAGGATGELFF.

This clonotype was seen ten or more times. V and J are TRBV10-3 and TRBJ1-6; tentative D call: TRBD1 (5 bases). Germline values: CDR1 ENHRY, CDR2 SYGVKD. With 0 bases removed from V and 9 bases from J, the gap between germline ends came to 15 bases. The CDR3 is made up of 16 amino acids. For the CDR3, the DNA is TGTGCCATCAGTGAGTCGGGACTTTCATCGGGTTCACCCCTCCACTTT. It is translated as CAISESGLSSGSPLHF.